This T cell receptor (beta chain) was found in a study of T cell responses to AZD1222 COVID-19 vaccine (dated by TCRdb to the early 2020s). Concerning the study at large: A total of more than 230 trial participants underwent TCR sequencing, of whom roughly 210 had received two doses of AZD1222 and around 25 had received two doses of the MenACWY control vaccine. Enrollment into the trials was organized by age into subgroups of 18-55, 56-69 and 70-plus years, and those subgroups contained roughly 140, 27 and 60 TCR-sequenced participants, respectively. What the authors observed across the whole study: Vaccine-associated CD4 TCRs spanned the whole spike protein, with dominant responses in regions 160-218 and 743-854. After two AZD1222 doses, spike-specific TCR breadth and depth were significantly higher than at day 0 and than in MenACWY recipients. In the small 56-69-year group, the increase in depth fell short of significance, most likely because of low power. Only five to seven AZD1222 recipients were SARS-CoV-2 seropositive at baseline, limiting conclusions about previously exposed vaccinees. Because no day 14 peak-response samples were available, repertoires were characterized only after the peak T cell response. Reportedly, close to half of the unique spike-specific TCRs recognized epitopes lying outside the regions that are mutated in the B.1.351 and B.1.1.7 variants. Most participants were white British and females outnumbered males, and the authors suggested that clonal diversity may have been underestimated.

The CDR3 regions of human TCRbeta chains were analyzed by immunosequencing. The original pipeline was this. Repertoire TCRs were checked for matches against a reference library of SARS-CoV-2-specific TCRs that had been generated using the MIRA antigen-specificity platform. Breadth meant the fraction of unique TCRs that were SARS-CoV-2-associated, whereas depth meant the fraction of total T cells that were SARS-CoV-2-associated. Using the MIRA data, each spike-specific TCR was assigned both to the spike region to which the TCR was reactive and to a CD4 or CD8 class. Log10-transformed breadth and depth values were compared by one-way ANOVA with Sidak's multiple comparisons tests. The table comes from immuneACCESS by way of TCRdb, which keeps in-frame sequences with V and J called. Part of the clones is missing from these tables; in studies checked, under half for an unresolved V gene and the rest for unknown reasons. The V and J calls and clone size were taken over from that table, and D and trimming were inferred from the DNA. The sample table shows fewer than 85,000 clones, and around four fifths are seen once. The ten most abundant clones make up roughly 1.3% of the sample.

A note on this clone: The antigen it binds to is not known. There are no base qualities to consult, and no much larger clone falls within one base.

The time point label, as the study defines it: about 28 days (+/-7) after the second vaccine dose. Because spike-specific TCR depth and breadth did not differ between the two schedules, AZD1222 recipients who got a second dose at roughly 4 weeks were pooled with those who got a second dose at roughly 12 weeks. Vaccinee samples came from UK trials COV001 and COV002, including a single-blind randomized controlled phase 2/3 trial of AZD1222 (ChAdOx1 nCoV-19) in healthy adults. For TCRbeta chain sequencing, PBMC samples from trial participants were taken at day 0 and at day 28 after the second dose. The CDR3 runs 13 amino acids, cysteine and phenylalanine included. This entry keeps only the CDR3 DNA: 39 bases, framed from base 1. CDR1 and CDR2 were assigned from the germline V gene as SGHTA and FQGNSA. V and J lose 7 bases and 3 bases, and a span of 12 bases separates them.

The chain is made from TRBV7-2 and TRBJ1-1; no D gene call is confident. Sequences were derived from peripheral blood, sampled 28 days after the second AZD1222 dose. The receptor was isolated from an adult who received the AZD1222 COVID-19 vaccine. The CDR3 protein is CASNPVADTEAFF. Read as DNA, the sequence is TGTGCCAGCAACCCGGTGGCCGACACTGAAGCTTTCTTT.